Listed below are T cell receptor beta chains from one sample, sequenced in a study of T cell responses to AZD1222 COVID-19 vaccine. Profiled with immunoSEQ multiplex PCR; TCRdb holds only in-frame clones, not every one. The sample's table shows about 140,000 clones. Sequenced: peripheral blood. These receptors were collected from an adult in good health. Both conserved end residues are part of each CDR3. The D gene is left open where the match is weak.

V gene	J gene	D gene	CDR3 protein	CDR3 DNA
TRBV5-1	TRBJ1-1	TRBD1	CASSFRQGAGDTEAFF	TGCGCCAGCAGCTTCCGACAGGGGGCTGGGGACACTGAAGCTTTCTTT
TRBV6-5	TRBJ1-6	TRBD1	CASSYAGTGDGSPLHF	TGTGCCAGCAGTTACGCCGGGACAGGGGACGGTTCACCCCTCCACTTT
TRBV28	TRBJ1-2	.	CASSFAGNYGYTF	TGTGCCAGCAGTTTCGCTGGAAACTATGGCTACACCTTC
TRBV12-3/TRBV12-4	TRBJ1-2	.	CASSQTPNYGYTF	TGTGCCAGCAGTCAAACTCCTAACTATGGCTACACCTTC
TRBV30	TRBJ1-2	.	CAWGSNGYTF	TGTGCCTGGGGCTCAAATGGCTACACCTTC
TRBV6-1	TRBJ1-2	TRBD1	CASSEADRGYKINYGYTF	TGTGCCAGCAGTGAAGCCGACAGGGGCTATAAGATTAACTATGGCTACACCTTC
TRBV7-3	TRBJ2-3	.	CASSLMGTTDTQYF	TGTGCCAGCAGCTTAATGGGCACCACAGATACGCAGTATTTT
TRBV5-4	TRBJ1-4	TRBD1	CASSRSGGREKLFF	TGTGCCAGCAGCCGTTCAGGGGGCCGCGAAAAACTGTTTTTT
TRBV5-4	TRBJ2-7	.	CASSLGGAAYEQYF	TGTGCCAGCAGCTTGGGAGGGGCCGCCTACGAGCAGTACTTC
TRBV14	TRBJ1-1	.	CASSQEPPTPVGQGRGDTEAFF	TGTGCCAGCAGCCAAGAGCCACCGACCCCCGTGGGGCAGGGAAGGGGGGACACTGAAGCTTTCTTT
TRBV5-1	TRBJ1-1	.	CASSLAEVNTEAFF	TGCGCCAGCAGCTTGGCCGAGGTGAACACTGAAGCTTTCTTT
TRBV19	TRBJ2-1	TRBD2	CASSIVSGRGNEQFF	TGTGCCAGTAGTATAGTATCTGGGAGGGGCAATGAGCAGTTCTTC
TRBV7-2	TRBJ2-3	TRBD2	CASSLQSGGVRTDTQYF	TGTGCCAGCAGCTTACAGAGCGGGGGGGTTAGGACAGATACGCAGTATTTT
TRBV7-9	TRBJ2-6	TRBD1	CASSPGQGGGSGANVLTF	TGTGCCAGCAGCCCCGGACAGGGGGGAGGCTCTGGGGCCAACGTCCTGACTTTC
TRBV7-8	TRBJ1-4	.	CASSRGLDPNEKLFF	TGTGCCAGCAGCCGGGGGTTGGACCCAAATGAAAAACTGTTTTTT
TRBV6-5	TRBJ1-5	.	CASNTRNQPQHF	TGTGCCAGCAACACACGGAATCAGCCCCAGCATTTT
TRBV7-7	TRBJ2-2	.	CASSSQTGELFF	TGTGCCAGCAGCTCTCAAACCGGGGAGCTGTTTTTT
TRBV28	TRBJ1-3	.	CASSLLGARGNTIYF	TGTGCCAGCAGTTTATTGGGGGCGCGAGGAAACACCATATATTTT
TRBV7-9	TRBJ1-2	.	CASRRVGDGRTNYGYTF	TGTGCCAGCAGACGAGTAGGGGACGGGCGAACTAACTATGGCTACACCTTC
TRBV6-5	TRBJ2-3	.	CAGSPGGSGTDTQYF	TGTGCCGGAAGCCCAGGGGGGTCGGGCACAGATACGCAGTATTTT
TRBV5-1	TRBJ1-2	.	CASSPPDVGYGYTF	TGCGCCAGCAGCCCCCCGGATGTGGGCTATGGCTACACCTTC
TRBV27	TRBJ1-1	TRBD1	CASSFYTGATGRNTEAFF	TGTGCCAGCAGTTTCTATACAGGGGCCACCGGCAGAAACACTGAAGCTTTCTTT
TRBV29-1	TRBJ2-1	TRBD2	CSVTLAGGSYNEQFF	TGCAGCGTTACCCTAGCGGGGGGATCCTACAATGAGCAGTTCTTC
TRBV5-5	TRBJ2-1	.	CASSLGQVPGNEQFF	TGTGCCAGCAGCTTGGGGCAGGTCCCTGGGAATGAGCAGTTCTTC
TRBV2	TRBJ2-1	.	CASTGEEGDEQFF	TGTGCCAGCACGGGGGAGGAGGGGGATGAGCAGTTCTTC